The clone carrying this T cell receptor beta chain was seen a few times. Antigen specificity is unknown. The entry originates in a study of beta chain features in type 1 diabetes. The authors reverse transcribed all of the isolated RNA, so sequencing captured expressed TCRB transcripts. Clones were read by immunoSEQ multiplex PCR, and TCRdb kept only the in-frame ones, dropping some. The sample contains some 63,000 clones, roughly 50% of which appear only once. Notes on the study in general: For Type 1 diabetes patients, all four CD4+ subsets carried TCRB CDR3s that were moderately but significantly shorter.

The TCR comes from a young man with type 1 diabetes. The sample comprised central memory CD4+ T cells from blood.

CDR3 nucleotide sequence: TGTGCCAGTAGTATAGAACGACTAGCGGGAGGGCCTGGGGCCAACGTCCTGACTTTC. It translates to CASSIERLAGGPGANVLTF. The chain uses TRBV19 and TRBJ2-6; 14 bases are shared with TRBD2. CDR3 size: 19 residues. Germline V gene lookup returns CDR1 LNHDA and CDR2 SQIVND (reference sequence). V was pared by 0 bases and J by 2 bases, with 3 bases of the junction left unmatched.